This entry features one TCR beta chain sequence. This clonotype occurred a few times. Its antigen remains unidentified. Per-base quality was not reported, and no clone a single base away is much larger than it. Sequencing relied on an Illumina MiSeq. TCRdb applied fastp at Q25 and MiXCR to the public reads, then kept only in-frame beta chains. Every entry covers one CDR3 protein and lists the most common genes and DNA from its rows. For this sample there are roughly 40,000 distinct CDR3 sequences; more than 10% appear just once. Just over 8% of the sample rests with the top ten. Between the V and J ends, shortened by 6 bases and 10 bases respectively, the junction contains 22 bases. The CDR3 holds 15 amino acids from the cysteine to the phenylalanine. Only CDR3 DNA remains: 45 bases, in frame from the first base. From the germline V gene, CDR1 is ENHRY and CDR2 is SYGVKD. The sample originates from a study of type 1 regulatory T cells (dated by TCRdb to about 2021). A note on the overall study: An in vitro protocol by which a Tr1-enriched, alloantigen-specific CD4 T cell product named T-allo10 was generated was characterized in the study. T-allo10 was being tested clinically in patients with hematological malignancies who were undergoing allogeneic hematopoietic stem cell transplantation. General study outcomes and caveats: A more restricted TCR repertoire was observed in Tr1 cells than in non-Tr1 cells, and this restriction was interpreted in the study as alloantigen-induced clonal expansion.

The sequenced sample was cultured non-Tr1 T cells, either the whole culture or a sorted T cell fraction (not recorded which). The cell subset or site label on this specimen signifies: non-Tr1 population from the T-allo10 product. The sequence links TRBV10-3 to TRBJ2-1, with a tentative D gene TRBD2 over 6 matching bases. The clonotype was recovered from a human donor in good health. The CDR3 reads CAIREDSGGLSEQFF. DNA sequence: TGTGCCATCAGGGAAGATAGCGGAGGTTTATCGGAGCAGTTCTTC.